The next 27 T cell receptor beta chains were all read from a single sample in a study of blood T cell repertoires in COVID-19. Measured with immunoSEQ multiplex PCR; TCRdb has only the in-frame clones, and not every one. Of under 400,000 clones listed, approximately 89% are singletons. Sequencing used peripheral blood. These receptor sequences come from a woman aged 55-70 years with COVID-19, enrolled during active disease.

The chain combines TRBV6-6 with TRBJ1-1; D gene uncertain. V lost 2 bases and J 0 bases, leaving 7 bases between the germline ends. The CDR3 runs to 14 residues. In germline, CDR1 is MNHNY, CDR2 SVGAGI (reference sequence). Here the CDR3 DNA reads TGTGCCAGCAGTTACCTTGCGGTGAACACTGAAGCTTTCTTT. This gives the protein CASSYLAVNTEAFF.

This clone was seen just once. The chain couples TRBV3-1 (or the pseudogene TRBV3-2) to TRBJ2-3; a weak D match, TRBD2 (6 bases). CDR3 length: 17 amino acids. Trimming stripped 4 bases from V and 4 bases from J, with 21 bases between. Per germline, CDR1 LGHDT and CDR2 YNNKEL (reference sequence). The DNA of the CDR3 is TGTGCCAGCAGCCGAACGTCTGCGCCAGGAGGGGCAGATACGCAGTATTTT. This translates into CASSRTSAPGGADTQYF.

J is TRBJ1-2 and V is TRBV19; D not resolved. V was pared by 1 base and J by 3 bases, with 9 bases between. Germline V gene lookup returns CDR1 LNHDA and CDR2 SQIVND (reference sequence). The CDR3 runs to 14 residues. The CDR3 reads CASSIVGEDYGYTF. Written as DNA, the CDR3 is TGTGCCAGTAGTATAGTCGGGGAGGACTATGGCTACACCTTC.

This clone was seen a single time. The chain couples TRBV19 to TRBJ1-1; D is unresolved. V lost 2 bases and J 3 bases, leaving 7 bases between the germline ends. Looked up from germline, CDR1 is LNHDA and CDR2 is SQIVND (reference sequence). The CDR3 loop spans 13 amino acids. The CDR3 here is CASSIQVYTEAFF. CDR3 nucleotides: TGTGCCAGTAGTATACAGGTCTACACTGAAGCTTTCTTT.

V and J are TRBV7-9 and TRBJ1-2; possible D gene TRBD1, 6 bases. The CDR3 totals 13 residues. CDR1 and CDR2 (germline): SEHNR, FQNEAQ (reference sequence). Between the trimmed V and J ends, which lost 4 bases and 3 bases, there was a span of 9 bases. CDR3 region: CASSSQGYYGYTF. CDR3 nucleotide sequence: TGTGCCAGCAGCTCGCAGGGGTACTATGGCTACACCTTC.

The J gene is TRBJ2-1, the V gene TRBV29-1; tentatively, D is TRBD1 (6 bases). Germline assignment: CDR1 SQVTM and CDR2 ANQGSEA. This CDR3 spans 14 amino acids. Between the trimmed V and J ends, which lost 2 bases and 1 base, there was a span of 9 bases. The CDR3 nucleotides read TGCAGCGTTGAAACAGGGAGTTCCTACAATGAGCAGTTCTTC. Its protein product is CSVETGSSYNEQFF.

The chain employs TRBV19 and TRBJ1-4, with TRBD1 as a possible D gene (5 bases). The CDR3 contains 17 residues. The V gene's germline CDR1 is LNHDA and CDR2 SQIVND (reference sequence). V lost 11 bases and J lost 3, with 25 bases in between. The CDR3 nucleotides read TGTGCCGTTAAAGGGAGGGGACCCTCCAACTCTAATGAAAAACTGTTTTTT. It encodes CAVKGRGPSNSNEKLFF.

CDR3 in DNA: TGCAGCGTTAACGGTTACACCGGGGAGCTGTTTTTT. Residues: CSVNGYTGELFF. This chain joins TRBV29-1 and TRBJ2-2; D remains ambiguous. The CDR3 is 12 amino acids. CDR1 and CDR2 from the germline V gene are SQVTM and ANQGSEA. V was trimmed by 5 bases and J by 3 bases, leaving 7 bases between them.

There are a few counts of this clone. The genes are TRBV5-1 and TRBJ2-5, with TRBD2 matching over 7 bases. The CDR3 loop spans 15 amino acids. Germline CDR1 and CDR2: SGHRS and YFSETQ. V lost 2 bases, J lost 2 bases, and 6 bases stayed unmatched. CDR3 protein: CASSLLAGDQETQYF. For the CDR3, the DNA is TGCGCCAGCAGCTTATTAGCGGGCGATCAAGAGACCCAGTACTTC.

The chain links TRBV6-5 to TRBJ1-1; perhaps TRBD1 as D (5 bases). The V gene's germline CDR1 is MNHEY and CDR2 SVGAGI. V dropped 5 bases and J dropped 7 bases, with 11 bases sitting between them. The CDR3 covers 12 residues. The CDR3: CASSRSGGEAFF. The CDR3 DNA is TGTGCCAGCAGTCGGTCCGGGGGTGAAGCTTTCTTT.

The CDR3 DNA sequence: TGTGCCAGCAGCCCCCAGGGTGATTACGAGCAGTACTTC. As protein: CASSPQGDYEQYF. The chain uses TRBV7-2 and TRBJ2-7; TRBD1 might be the D (5 bases). Trimming removed 5 bases at V and 4 bases at J, with 12 bases between. CDR3 length: 13 residues. Germline CDR1 SGHTA, CDR2 FQGNSA.

There are a few counts of this clone. The gene calls are TRBV7-9 and TRBJ2-5; D gene ambiguous. The CDR3 consists of 14 residues. Germline CDR1 reads SEHNR; CDR2 reads FQNEAQ (reference sequence). The V end was cut by 8 bases, the J end by 1 base, with 14 bases between. The CDR3 DNA reads as TGTGCCAGCCGGAGAACGTCTCCCCAAGAGACCCAGTACTTC. This sequence encodes CASRRTSPQETQYF.

V usage is TRBV30 and J usage is TRBJ1-1; tentative D call: TRBD1 (5 bases). Germline V gene sequence: CDR1 GTSNPN, CDR2 SVGIG (reference sequence). V was trimmed by 3 bases and J by 0 bases, leaving 5 bases between them. The CDR3 is 12 residues long. The CDR3 loop is CAWRDMNTEAFF. The CDR3 region has the DNA TGTGCCTGGAGGGACATGAACACTGAAGCTTTCTTT. The variable domain in full, with the rest retrieved from reference TRBV30 and TRBJ1-1, is SQTIHQWPATLVQPVGSPLSLECTVEGTSNPNLYWYRQAAGRGLQLLFYSVGIGQISSEVPQNLSASRPQDRQFILSSKKLLLSDSGFYLCAWRDMNTEAFFGQGTRLTVV.

This chain joins TRBV5-1 and TRBJ1-1; no clear D. Germline V lookup: CDR1 SGHRS, CDR2 YFSETQ. V was trimmed by 0 bases and J by 3 bases, leaving 9 bases between them. The CDR3 totals 14 residues. CDR3 in amino acids: CASSLEPEDTEAFF. CDR3 sequence (DNA): TGCGCCAGCAGCTTGGAACCGGAGGACACTGAAGCTTTCTTT.

This chain uses TRBV7-2 with TRBJ2-1; 8 positions agree with TRBD2. This CDR3 region has 16 residues. CDR1 is SGHTA and CDR2 is FQGNSA in the germline V gene. Germline trimming cut 5 bases from V and 5 bases from J; bases unmatched to any gene: 11. This CDR3 is CASSGRGARPNNEQFF. CDR3 in DNA: TGTGCCAGCAGCGGGCGGGGGGCACGGCCCAACAATGAGCAGTTCTTC.

The genes are TRBV7-9 and TRBJ2-7; 9 positions agree with TRBD1. Unmatched junction bases numbered 2, after V lost 5 bases and J lost 6 bases. The CDR3 is 12 amino acids. CDR1 is SEHNR and CDR2 is FQNEAQ in the germline V gene (reference sequence). CDR3 loop: CASSGDRAEQYF. CDR3 coding DNA: TGTGCCAGCAGCGGGGACAGGGCCGAGCAGTACTTC.

This chain connects TRBV5-4 to TRBJ1-3; tentatively, D is TRBD1 (6 bases). Germline V gene lookup returns CDR1 SGHNT and CDR2 YYREEE (reference sequence). V shed 4 bases and J shed 4 bases, with 12 bases lying between them. The length of the CDR3 is 14 residues. CDR3 loop: CASSRGGLGNTIYF. The CDR3 coding sequence is TGTGCCAGCAGCCGCGGGGGCCTGGGAAACACCATATATTTT.

The rearrangement uses TRBV15 and TRBJ1-1; D gene uncertain. V shed 1 base and J shed 1 base, with 7 bases lying between them. The CDR3 is made up of 14 amino acids. CDR1 is LNHNV, CDR2 YYDKDF, per germline (reference sequence). The CDR3 DNA reads as TGTGCCACCAGCAGAGTTAAAAAGAACACTGAAGCTTTCTTT. It is translated as CATSRVKKNTEAFF. The complete variable domain, with remaining parts taken from reference TRBV15 and TRBJ1-1, reads DAMVIQNPRYQVTQFGKPVTLSCSQTLNHNVMYWYQQKSSQAPKLLFHYYDKDFNNEADTPDNFQSRRPNTSFCFLDIRSPGLGDTAMYLCATSRVKKNTEAFFGQGTRLTVV.

The J gene is TRBJ1-6, the V gene TRBV6-5, with TRBD1 matching 9 bases. The V segment lost 5 bases and the J segment 10 bases; nucleotides outside the gene matches: 3. The CDR3 length is 13 residues. From germline, CDR1 is MNHEY and CDR2 SVGAGI. CDR3 in amino acids: CASSRTGVSPLHF. CDR3 bases: TGTGCCAGCAGTCGGACAGGGGTGTCACCCCTCCACTTT.

The V and J genes are TRBV2 and TRBJ2-7; D perhaps matches TRBD1 (6 bases). The CDR3 runs 17 residues. V gave up 3 bases and J gave up 6 bases, with 24 bases separating them. The germline V gene has CDR1 SNHLY and CDR2 FYNNEI. The CDR3 here is CASSERGFRTASGEQYF. As DNA, the CDR3 is TGTGCCAGCAGTGAGAGGGGTTTTCGGACAGCGTCCGGCGAGCAGTACTTC.

This clone was picked up a small number of times. The rearrangement uses TRBV12-5 and TRBJ1-1; D unclear. V lost 3 bases, J lost 1 base, and 6 bases lay in between. Germline V gene sequence: CDR1 LGHNT, CDR2 FRNRAP. The CDR3 consists of 13 residues. CDR3 sequence (DNA): TGTGCTAGTGGTTTCGTACAGAACACTGAAGCTTTCTTT. Translating gives CASGFVQNTEAFF.

The chain is built from TRBV6-6 and TRBJ2-1; 8 nucleotides align to TRBD2. Germline V CDR1 and CDR2: MNHNY, SVGAGI (reference sequence). Trimming cost V 6 bases and J 4 bases; bases outside gene matches: 5. CDR3 size: 14 residues. The CDR3 coding sequence is TGTGCCAGCAGCGGGGGGGGGCCTTACAATGAGCAGTTCTTC. This gives the protein CASSGGGPYNEQFF.

This chain connects TRBV11-3 to TRBJ2-1; D unclear. V was trimmed by 1 base and J by 1 base, leaving 8 bases between them. CDR1 and CDR2 from the germline V gene are SGHNT and YENEEA. The CDR3 length is 15 residues. CDR3 sequence: CASSLVSVSYNEQFF. As DNA, the CDR3 is TGTGCCAGCAGCTTAGTGTCGGTGTCCTACAATGAGCAGTTCTTC.

J is TRBJ1-1 and V is TRBV29-1; D perhaps matches TRBD1 (6 bases). CDR1 is SQVTM and CDR2 is ANQGSEA in the germline V gene. V was shortened by 7 bases and J by 1 base, with 19 bases between the two germline ends. This CDR3 contains 15 residues. CDR3 amino acids: CSAVEGGRRNTEAFF. The CDR3 nucleotides are TGCAGCGCCGTCGAAGGGGGAAGAAGGAACACTGAAGCTTTCTTT.

CDR3 DNA sequence: TGTGCCAGTAGTTTCCGGGACAGAGACTACGAGCAGTACTTC. Protein: CASSFRDRDYEQYF. This chain joins TRBV19 and TRBJ2-7, with 7 positions matching TRBD1. Losses at the gene ends were 5 bases for V and 3 bases for J; bases not matched to a gene: 7. Germline assignment: CDR1 LNHDA and CDR2 SQIVND (reference sequence). The CDR3 totals 14 residues.

Note on this clone: Different DNA sequences within this sample yield the same CDR3. The chain combines TRBV20-1 with TRBJ1-1; D is possibly TRBD1 (5 bases). Germline V gene lookup returns CDR1 DFQATT and CDR2 SNEGSKA (reference sequence). The CDR3 totals 11 residues. V shed 3 bases and J shed 5 bases, with 7 bases lying between them. CDR3 residues: CSARPGTEAFF. The CDR3 nucleotides read TGCAGTGCTAGGCCAGGGACTGAAGCTTTCTTT.

The chain combines TRBV7-3 with TRBJ1-2, with 10 bases matching TRBD1. Germline CDR1 is SGHTA and CDR2 is FQGTGA. The trim removed 4 bases at V and 8 bases at J, leaving 4 bases unmatched. The CDR3 spans 13 residues. CDR3 sequence: CASSSRTGGGYTF. DNA of the CDR3: TGTGCCAGCAGCTCTAGGACAGGGGGAGGCTACACCTTC.